The clone carrying this TCR beta chain was counted between two and nine times. This entry comes from a study of blood T cells in healthy people across ages. Then a second PCR, running roughly 7 to 11 cycles, was carried out with a sample-barcoded 5' primer and a J-beta primer mix. MiXCR was run by TCRdb on the 5' RACE reads, yielding one entry per CDR3 protein. The sample consists of around 1,700,000 distinct CDR3 sequences, roughly 27% of them appearing once. V lost 4 bases to trimming and J lost 6 bases; unmatched junction nucleotides: 19. There are 19 residues in the CDR3. CDR1 MGHRA and CDR2 YSYEKL come from the germline V gene.

The sample comprised blood. This chain uses TRBV4-1 with TRBJ2-1; 9 bases match TRBD2. The source is a woman in her 30s in good health. The CDR3 region is CASSLRFSSGLAIFNEQFF. For the CDR3, the DNA is TGCGCCAGCAGCCTCAGATTCTCCTCGGGACTAGCCATCTTCAATGAGCAGTTCTTC.